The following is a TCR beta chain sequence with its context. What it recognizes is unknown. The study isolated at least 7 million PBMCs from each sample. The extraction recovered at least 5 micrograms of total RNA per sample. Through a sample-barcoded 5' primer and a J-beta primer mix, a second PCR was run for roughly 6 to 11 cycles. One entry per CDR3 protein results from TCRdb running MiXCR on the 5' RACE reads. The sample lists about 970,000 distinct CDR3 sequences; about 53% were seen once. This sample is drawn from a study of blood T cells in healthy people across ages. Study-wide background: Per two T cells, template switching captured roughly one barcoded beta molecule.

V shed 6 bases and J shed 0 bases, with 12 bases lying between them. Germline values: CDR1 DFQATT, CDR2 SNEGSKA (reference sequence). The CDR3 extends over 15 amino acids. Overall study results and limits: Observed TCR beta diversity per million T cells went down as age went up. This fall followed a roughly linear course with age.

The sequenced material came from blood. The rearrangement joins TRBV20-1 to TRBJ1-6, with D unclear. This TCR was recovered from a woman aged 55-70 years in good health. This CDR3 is CSAPGPSSYNSPLHF. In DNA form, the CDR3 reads TGCAGTGCACCCGGCCCGAGCTCCTATAATTCACCCCTCCACTTT.